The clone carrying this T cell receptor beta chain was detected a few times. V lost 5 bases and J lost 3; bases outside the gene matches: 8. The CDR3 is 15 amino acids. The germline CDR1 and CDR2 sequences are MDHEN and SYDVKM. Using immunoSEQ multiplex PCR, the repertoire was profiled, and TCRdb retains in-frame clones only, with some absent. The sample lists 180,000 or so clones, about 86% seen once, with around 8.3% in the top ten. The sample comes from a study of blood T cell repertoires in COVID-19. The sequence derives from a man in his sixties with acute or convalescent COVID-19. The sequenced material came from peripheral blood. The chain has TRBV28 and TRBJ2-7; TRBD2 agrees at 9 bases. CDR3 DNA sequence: TGTGCCAGCAGTATAAGAGCGGGAGGAAACTACGAGCAGTACTTC. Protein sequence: CASSIRAGGNYEQYF. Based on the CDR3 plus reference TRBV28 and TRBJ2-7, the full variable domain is DVKVTQSSRYLVKRTGEKVFLECVQDMDHENMFWYRQDPGLGLRLIYFSYDVKMKEKGDIPEGYSVSREKKERFSLILESASTNQTSMYLCASSIRAGGNYEQYFGPGTRLTVT.